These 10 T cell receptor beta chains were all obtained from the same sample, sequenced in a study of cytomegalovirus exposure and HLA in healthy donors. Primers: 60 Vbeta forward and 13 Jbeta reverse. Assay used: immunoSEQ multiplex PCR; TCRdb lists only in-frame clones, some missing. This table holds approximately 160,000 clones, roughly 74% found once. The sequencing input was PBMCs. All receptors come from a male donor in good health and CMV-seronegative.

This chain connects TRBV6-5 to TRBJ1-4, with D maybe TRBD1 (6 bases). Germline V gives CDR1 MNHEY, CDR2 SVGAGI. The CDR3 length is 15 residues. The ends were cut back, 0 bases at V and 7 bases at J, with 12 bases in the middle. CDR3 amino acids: CASSYSTNRAEKLFF. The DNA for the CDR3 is TGTGCCAGCAGTTACTCTACGAACAGGGCTGAAAAACTGTTTTTT.

CDR3 loop: CASTGGLEQYF. Written as DNA, the CDR3 is TGTGCCAGTACCGGGGGGCTCGAGCAGTACTTC. The chain joins TRBV19 to TRBJ2-7, with D maybe TRBD2 (7 bases). Germline V gene lookup returns CDR1 LNHDA and CDR2 SQIVND (reference sequence). The ends were cut back, 7 bases at V and 6 bases at J, with 10 bases in the middle. The CDR3 extends over 11 amino acids.

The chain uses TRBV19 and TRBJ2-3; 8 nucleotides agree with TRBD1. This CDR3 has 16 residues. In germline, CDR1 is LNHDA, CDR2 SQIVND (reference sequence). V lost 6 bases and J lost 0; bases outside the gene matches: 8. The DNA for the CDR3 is TGTGCCAGTAGGGTACCAGGGGGCCCAAGCACAGATACGCAGTATTTT. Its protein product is CASRVPGGPSTDTQYF.

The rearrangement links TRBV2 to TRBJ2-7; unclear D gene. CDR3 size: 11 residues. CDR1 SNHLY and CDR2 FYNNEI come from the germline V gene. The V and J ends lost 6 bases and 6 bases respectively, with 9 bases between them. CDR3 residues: CASRYSGEQYF. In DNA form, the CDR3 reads TGTGCCAGCAGGTACTCTGGCGAGCAGTACTTC.

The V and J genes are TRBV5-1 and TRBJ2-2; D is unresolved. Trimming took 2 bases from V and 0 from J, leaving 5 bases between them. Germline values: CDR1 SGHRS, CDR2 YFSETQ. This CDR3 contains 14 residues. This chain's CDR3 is CASSFPANTGELFF. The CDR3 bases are TGCGCCAGCAGCTTTCCTGCGAACACCGGGGAGCTGTTTTTT.

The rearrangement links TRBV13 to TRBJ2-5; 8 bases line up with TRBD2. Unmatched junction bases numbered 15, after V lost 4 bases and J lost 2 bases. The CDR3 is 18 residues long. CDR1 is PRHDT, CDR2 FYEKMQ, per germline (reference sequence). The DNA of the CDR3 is TGTGCCAGCAGCTCCCGGGGGGGGATAGCGGGGAATCAAGAGACCCAGTACTTC. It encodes CASSSRGGIAGNQETQYF. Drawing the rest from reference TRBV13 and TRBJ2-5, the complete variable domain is AAGVIQSPRHLIKEKRETATLKCYPIPRHDTVYWYQQGPGQDPQFLISFYEKMQSDKGSIPDRFSAQQFSDYHSELNMSSLELGDSALYFCASSSRGGIAGNQETQYFGPGTRLLVL.

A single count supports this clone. The CDR3 region has the DNA TGCGCCAGCAGACTCGGGACAGGGCTCACCGGGGAGCTGTTTTTT. Its translation is CASRLGTGLTGELFF. The chain is built from TRBV5-1 and TRBJ2-2, with 9 bases aligning to TRBD1. Looked up from germline, CDR1 is SGHRS and CDR2 is YFSETQ. With 5 bases clipped from V and 4 bases from J, the junction kept 6 bases outside the gene matches. The CDR3 consists of 15 residues.

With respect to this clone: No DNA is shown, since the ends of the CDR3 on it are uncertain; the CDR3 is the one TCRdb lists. The CDR3 region is CASSFGWGTEAFF. The gene calls are TRBV28 and TRBJ1-1; TRBD1 is the table's D call, not checked against the DNA. The CDR3 length is 13 residues, termini included. From germline, CDR1 is MDHEN and CDR2 SYDVKM.

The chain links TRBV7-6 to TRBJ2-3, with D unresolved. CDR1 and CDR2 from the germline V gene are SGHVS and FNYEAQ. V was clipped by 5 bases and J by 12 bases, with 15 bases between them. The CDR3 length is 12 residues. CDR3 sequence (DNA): TGTGCCAGCAGCCTCTCCCGCGCCCCTCAGTATTTT. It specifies CASSLSRAPQYF.

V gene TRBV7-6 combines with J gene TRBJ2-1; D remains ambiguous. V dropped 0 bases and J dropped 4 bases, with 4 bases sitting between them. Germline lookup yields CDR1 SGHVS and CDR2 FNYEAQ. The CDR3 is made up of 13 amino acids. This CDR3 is CASSLAEYNEQFF. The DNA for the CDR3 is TGTGCCAGCAGCTTAGCGGAGTACAATGAGCAGTTCTTC.